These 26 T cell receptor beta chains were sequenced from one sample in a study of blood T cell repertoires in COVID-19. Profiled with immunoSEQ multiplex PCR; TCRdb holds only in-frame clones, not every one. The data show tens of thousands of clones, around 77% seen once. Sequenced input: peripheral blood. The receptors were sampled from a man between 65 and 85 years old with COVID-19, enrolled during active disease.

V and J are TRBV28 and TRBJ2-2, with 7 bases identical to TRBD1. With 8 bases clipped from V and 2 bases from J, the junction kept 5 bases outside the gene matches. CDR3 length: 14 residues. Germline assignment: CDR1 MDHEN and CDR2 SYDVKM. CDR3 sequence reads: CASGDRANTGELFF. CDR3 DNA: TGTGCCAGCGGAGACAGGGCCAACACCGGGGAGCTGTTTTTT.

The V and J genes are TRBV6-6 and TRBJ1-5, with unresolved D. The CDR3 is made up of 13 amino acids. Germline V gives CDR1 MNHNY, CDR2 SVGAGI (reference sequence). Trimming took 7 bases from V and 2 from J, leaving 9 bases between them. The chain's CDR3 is CASIMSGNQPQHF. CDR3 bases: TGTGCCAGCATTATGAGTGGCAATCAGCCCCAGCATTTT.

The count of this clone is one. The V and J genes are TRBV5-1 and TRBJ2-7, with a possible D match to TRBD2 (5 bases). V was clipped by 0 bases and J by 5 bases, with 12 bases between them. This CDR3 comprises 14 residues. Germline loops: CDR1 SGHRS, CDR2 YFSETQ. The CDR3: CASSLGLASDEQYF. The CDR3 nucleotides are TGCGCCAGCAGCTTGGGATTAGCGTCCGACGAGCAGTACTTC.

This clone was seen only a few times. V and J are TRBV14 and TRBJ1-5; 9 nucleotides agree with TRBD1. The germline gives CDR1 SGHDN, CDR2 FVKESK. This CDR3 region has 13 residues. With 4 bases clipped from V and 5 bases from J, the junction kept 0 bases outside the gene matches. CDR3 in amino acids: CASSRDRDQPQHF. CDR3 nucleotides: TGTGCCAGCAGCCGGGACAGGGATCAGCCCCAGCATTTT.

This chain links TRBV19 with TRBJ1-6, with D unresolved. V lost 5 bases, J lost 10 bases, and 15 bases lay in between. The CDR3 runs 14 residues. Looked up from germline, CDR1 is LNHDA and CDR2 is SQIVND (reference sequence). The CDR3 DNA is TGTGCCAGTAGTTTGGCAATTAGACACTCACCCCTCCACTTT. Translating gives CASSLAIRHSPLHF.

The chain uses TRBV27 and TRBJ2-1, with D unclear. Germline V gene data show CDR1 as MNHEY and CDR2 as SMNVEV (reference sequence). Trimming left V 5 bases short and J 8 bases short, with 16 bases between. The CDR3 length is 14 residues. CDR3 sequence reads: CASSQWALPDEQFF. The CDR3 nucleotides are TGTGCCAGCAGTCAGTGGGCTCTTCCCGATGAGCAGTTCTTC.

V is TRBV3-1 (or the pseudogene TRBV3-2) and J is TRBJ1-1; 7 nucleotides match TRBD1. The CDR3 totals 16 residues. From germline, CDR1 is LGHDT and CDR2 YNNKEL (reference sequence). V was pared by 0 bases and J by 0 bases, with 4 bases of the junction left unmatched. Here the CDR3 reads CASSQDGGTVNTEAFF. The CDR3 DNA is TGTGCCAGCAGCCAAGATGGGGGGACAGTGAACACTGAAGCTTTCTTT.

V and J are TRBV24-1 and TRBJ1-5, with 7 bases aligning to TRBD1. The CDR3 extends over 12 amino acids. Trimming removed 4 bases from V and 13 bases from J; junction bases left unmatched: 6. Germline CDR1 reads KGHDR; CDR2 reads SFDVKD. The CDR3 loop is CATSEGDRAQHF. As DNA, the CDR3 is TGTGCCACCAGTGAGGGTGACAGGGCGCAGCATTTT.

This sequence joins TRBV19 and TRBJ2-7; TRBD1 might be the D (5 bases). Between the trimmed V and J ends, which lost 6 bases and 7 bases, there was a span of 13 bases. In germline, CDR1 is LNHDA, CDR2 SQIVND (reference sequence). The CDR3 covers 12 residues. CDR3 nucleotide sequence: TGTGCCAGTAGCCCCAGGGCGGAGGAGCAGTACTTC. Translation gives CASSPRAEEQYF.

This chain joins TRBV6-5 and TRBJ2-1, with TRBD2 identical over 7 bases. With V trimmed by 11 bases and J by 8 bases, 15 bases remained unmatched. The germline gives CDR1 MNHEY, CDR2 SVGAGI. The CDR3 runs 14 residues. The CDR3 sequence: CAGLLARPSHEQFF. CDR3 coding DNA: TGTGCCGGCCTACTAGCGCGGCCGAGCCATGAGCAGTTCTTC.

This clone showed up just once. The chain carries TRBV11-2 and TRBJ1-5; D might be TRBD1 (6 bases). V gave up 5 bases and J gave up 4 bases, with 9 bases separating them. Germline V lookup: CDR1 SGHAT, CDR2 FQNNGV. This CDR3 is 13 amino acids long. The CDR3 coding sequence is TGTGCCAGCAGCACCGACAGGAATCAGCCCCAGCATTTT. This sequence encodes CASSTDRNQPQHF.

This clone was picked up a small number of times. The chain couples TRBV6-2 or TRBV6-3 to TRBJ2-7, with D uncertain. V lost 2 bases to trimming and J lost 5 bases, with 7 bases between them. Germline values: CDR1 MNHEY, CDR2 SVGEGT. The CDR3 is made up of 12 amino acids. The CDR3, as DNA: TGTGCCAGCAGTTACGTGGGCGACGAGCAGTACTTC. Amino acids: CASSYVGDEQYF.

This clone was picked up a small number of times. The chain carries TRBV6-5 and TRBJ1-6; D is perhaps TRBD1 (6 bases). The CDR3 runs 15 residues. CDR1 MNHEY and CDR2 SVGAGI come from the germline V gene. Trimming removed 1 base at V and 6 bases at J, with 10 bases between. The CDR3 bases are TGTGCCAGCAGTTACTTAGCGGGGGCTAATTCACCCCTCCACTTT. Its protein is CASSYLAGANSPLHF.

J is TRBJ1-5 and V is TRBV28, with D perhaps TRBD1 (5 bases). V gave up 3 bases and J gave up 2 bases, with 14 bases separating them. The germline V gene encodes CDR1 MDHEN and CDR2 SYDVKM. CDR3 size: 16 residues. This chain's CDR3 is CASSFRPGKGNQPQHF. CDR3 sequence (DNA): TGTGCCAGCAGTTTTAGGCCAGGGAAGGGCAATCAGCCCCAGCATTTT.

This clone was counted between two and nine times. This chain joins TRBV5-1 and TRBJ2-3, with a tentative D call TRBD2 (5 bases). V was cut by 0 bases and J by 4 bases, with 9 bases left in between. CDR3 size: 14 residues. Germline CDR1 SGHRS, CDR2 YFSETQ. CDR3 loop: CASSLEGAADTQYF. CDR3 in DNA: TGCGCCAGCAGCTTGGAGGGAGCGGCAGATACGCAGTATTTT.

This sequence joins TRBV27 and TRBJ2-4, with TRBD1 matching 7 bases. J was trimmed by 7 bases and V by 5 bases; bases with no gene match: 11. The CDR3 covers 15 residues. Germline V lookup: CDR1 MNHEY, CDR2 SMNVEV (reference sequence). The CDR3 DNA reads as TGTGCCAGCAGTCCCAACAGGGGTAGTGGTAACATTCAGTACTTC. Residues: CASSPNRGSGNIQYF.

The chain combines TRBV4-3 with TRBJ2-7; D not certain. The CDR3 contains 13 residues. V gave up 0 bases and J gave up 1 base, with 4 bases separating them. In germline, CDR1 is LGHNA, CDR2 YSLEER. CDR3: CASSQEISYEQYF. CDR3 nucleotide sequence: TGCGCCAGCAGCCAAGAAATATCCTACGAGCAGTACTTC.

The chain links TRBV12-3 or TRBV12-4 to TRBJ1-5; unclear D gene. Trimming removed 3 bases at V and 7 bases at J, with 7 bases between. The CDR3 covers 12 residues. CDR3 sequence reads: CASSFSGQPQHF. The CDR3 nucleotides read TGTGCCAGCAGTTTTTCGGGACAGCCCCAGCATTTT.

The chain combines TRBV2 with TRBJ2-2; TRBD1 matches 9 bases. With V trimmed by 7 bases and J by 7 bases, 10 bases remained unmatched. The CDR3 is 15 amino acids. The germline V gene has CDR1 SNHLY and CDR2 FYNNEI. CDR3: CASTLKGQGYGELFF. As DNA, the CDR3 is TGTGCCAGCACCCTAAAGGGACAGGGATACGGGGAGCTGTTTTTT.

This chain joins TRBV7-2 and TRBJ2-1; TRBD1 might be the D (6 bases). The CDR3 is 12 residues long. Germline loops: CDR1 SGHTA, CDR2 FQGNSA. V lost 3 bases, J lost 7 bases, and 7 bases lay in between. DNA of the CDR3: TGTGCCAGCAGCTTGCAGGGGAATGAGCAGTTCTTC. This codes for CASSLQGNEQFF.

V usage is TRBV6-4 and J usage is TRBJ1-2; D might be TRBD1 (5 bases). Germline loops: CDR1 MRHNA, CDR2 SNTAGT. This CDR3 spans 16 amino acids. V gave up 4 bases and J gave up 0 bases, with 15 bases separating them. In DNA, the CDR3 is TGTGCCAGCAGTGTGAAAGTCGGACAAACTAACTATGGCTACACCTTC. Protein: CASSVKVGQTNYGYTF.

CDR3 loop: CASSLWRGLLVNTEAFF. The CDR3 region has the DNA TGTGCCAGCAGTTTGTGGAGGGGCCTCCTGGTGAACACTGAAGCTTTCTTT. The chain joins TRBV6-2 or TRBV6-3 to TRBJ1-1; a weak D match, TRBD1 (5 bases). Germline V gene sequence: CDR1 MNHEY, CDR2 SVGEGT. V lost 4 bases, J lost 0 bases, and 18 bases lay in between. This CDR3 contains 17 residues.

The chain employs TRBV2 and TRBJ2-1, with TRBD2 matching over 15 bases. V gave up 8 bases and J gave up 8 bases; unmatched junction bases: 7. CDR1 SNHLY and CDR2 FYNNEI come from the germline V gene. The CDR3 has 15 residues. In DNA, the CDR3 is TGTGCCAGCCGTCGGACTAGCGGGAGGGCCGATGAGCAGTTCTTC. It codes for CASRRTSGRADEQFF.

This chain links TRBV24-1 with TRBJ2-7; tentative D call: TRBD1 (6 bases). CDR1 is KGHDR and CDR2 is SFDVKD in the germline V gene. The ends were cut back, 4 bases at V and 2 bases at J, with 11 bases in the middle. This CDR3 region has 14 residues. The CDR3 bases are TGTGCCACCAGTGACCCACAGGGACCCTACGAGCAGTACTTC. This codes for CATSDPQGPYEQYF.

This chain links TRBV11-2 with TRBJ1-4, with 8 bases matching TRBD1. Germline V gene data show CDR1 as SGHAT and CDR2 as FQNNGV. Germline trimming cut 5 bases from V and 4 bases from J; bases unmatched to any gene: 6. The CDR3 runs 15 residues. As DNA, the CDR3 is TGTGCCAGCAGCCAGGACAGGGCCGGTAATGAAAAACTGTTTTTT. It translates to CASSQDRAGNEKLFF.

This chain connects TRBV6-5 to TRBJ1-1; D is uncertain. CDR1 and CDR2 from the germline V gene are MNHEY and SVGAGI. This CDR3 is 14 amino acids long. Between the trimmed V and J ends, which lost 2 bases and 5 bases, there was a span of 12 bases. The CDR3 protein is CASSYEGRLTEAFF. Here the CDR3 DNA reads TGTGCCAGCAGTTACGAGGGTCGGTTGACTGAAGCTTTCTTT.